These 2 T cell receptor beta chains share one sample of origin, sequenced in a study of cytomegalovirus exposure and HLA in healthy donors. This PCR relied on a set of 60 Vbeta primers and 13 Jbeta primers. Method: immunoSEQ multiplex PCR; TCRdb's copy keeps in-frame clones and lacks some. Of fewer than 200,000 clones in the sample, about 65% were seen once. Specimen: PBMCs. Receptors originate from a girl between 10 and 17 years old in good health and CMV-seronegative.

The rearrangement joins TRBV6-6 to TRBJ2-7; D gene ambiguous. V dropped 4 bases and J dropped 4 bases, with 8 bases sitting between them. This CDR3 spans 12 amino acids. Germline V gene sequence: CDR1 MNHNY, CDR2 SVGAGI (reference sequence). The CDR3 sequence is CASSSRGYEQYF. The CDR3 nucleotides read TGTGCCAGCAGTTCAAGAGGTTACGAGCAGTACTTC.

The chain employs TRBV5-1 and TRBJ1-5; D is ambiguous. The CDR3 length is 15 residues. V gave up 0 bases and J gave up 1 base, with 8 bases separating them. Germline assignment: CDR1 SGHRS and CDR2 YFSETQ. CDR3 nucleotides: TGCGCCAGCAGCTTGGACAGCGGGAGCAATCAGCCCCAGCATTTT. This translates into CASSLDSGSNQPQHF.